The clone carrying this T cell receptor (beta chain) was seen repeatedly, ten times or more. Its antigen is not known. The data originate from a study of Graves' ophthalmopathy and Graves' hyperthyroidism. Across the study: Sampling took place at initial diagnosis, with peripheral blood obtained before any treatment.

The study, taken as a whole, reports: Thyroid clonotypes that were expanded above 0.001 frequency mostly also appeared in blood. Ophthalmopathy cases were distinguished from stable hyperthyroidism by a 13-signature model, reaching 85% to 90% sensitivity and 81.08% specificity.

From germline, CDR1 is LGHNA and CDR2 YNFKEQ. Deletions cut 0 bases from V and 6 bases from J, with 12 bases between. The CDR3 has 15 amino acids. The authors amplified TCR beta CDR3 regions, and they did so from RNA transcripts for repertoire sequencing. First-round RT-PCR used HTBI primers; second-round multiplex PCR followed. TCRdb fed the multiplex PCR reads into MiXCR, producing one record per CDR3 protein. This sample has 150,000 to 200,000 distinct CDR3 sequences; just under 40% occur once, and the top ten carry approximately 8.9%. As the starting material, over 9.5 ml of fresh peripheral blood yielded the PBMCs.

This TCR was recovered from a man younger than 40 with Graves' ophthalmopathy. The sequenced sample consisted of peripheral blood. The chain is built from TRBV4-2 and TRBJ1-5; tentatively, D is TRBD1 (6 bases). The CDR3 sequence: CASSQEQGMGQPQHF. CDR3 coding DNA: TGTGCCAGCAGCCAAGAACAGGGTATGGGTCAGCCCCAGCATTTT.